This T cell receptor beta chain was profiled in a study of tumor-infiltrating lymphocytes in primary liver carcinoma. Study-wide background: Enrolled patients were male and female, aged 30 to 69 years.

The authors took blood RNA from unsorted whole blood and also extracted germline DNA. Making TCR beta cDNA involved 400 to 600 ng total RNA and a constant-region primer. Three nested multiplex PCR rounds, a slightly modified ARM-PCR method, built the TCR beta libraries. TCRdb re-derived calls from the multiplex PCR reads in MiXCR, one entry per CDR3 protein. The sample has about 200,000 distinct CDR3 sequences, 65% seen once. Whole-study findings and limits: Tumor specimens were characterized by a significantly higher top-250-clone fraction than blood (p = 0.039). Pairs of tumor regions overlapped more than tumor-adjacent and tumor-blood pairs did.

With respect to this clonotype: No antigen is known for it. This clone may be a read error of a much larger clone one base away.

Sequenced sample: peripheral blood. This clonotype was obtained from a woman aged 55-69 years with primary liver carcinoma and hepatitis B virus infection.

The CDR3 DNA reads as TGCGCCAGCAGCCATAGGGTTCCGGGCCTGAGCTCCTACAATAAGCAGTTCTTC. Protein sequence: CASSHRVPGLSSYNKQFF. The chain couples TRBV4-1 to TRBJ2-1, with D uncertain. Germline CDR1 MGHRA, CDR2 YSYEKL. The CDR3 totals 18 residues.